The clone carrying this T cell receptor (beta chain) occurred once. MiXCR, run by TCRdb on the PCR reads, gives a single entry per CDR3 protein. The sample lists approximately 79,000 distinct CDR3 sequences; about 52% were seen once. This sample was taken from a study of CDR3 diversity in severe acne. This CDR3 spans 14 amino acids. The germline CDR1 and CDR2 sequences are SGHTA and FQGTGA. V was clipped by 6 bases and J by 5 bases; unmatched bases: 6. The V call is TRBV7-3, the J call TRBJ2-7, with 11 bases that match TRBD1. Material for sequencing was blood. This receptor was identified in a male donor in good health, serving as a control. CDR3 DNA sequence: TGTGCCAGCAGAGGACAGGGGGCGCGGGACGAGCAGTACTTC. Protein product: CASRGQGARDEQYF.